The table lists the clone carrying this T cell receptor (beta chain) with a few counts. What it binds is not known. Each CDR3 protein gets one entry after TCRdb re-called the 5' RACE reads with MiXCR. The sample lists about 29,000 distinct CDR3 sequences; 3.3% were seen once. The sample belongs to a study of neurological immune-mediated disorders. Study-level results: While HTLV-1-associated myelopathy showed the greatest TCR clonal expansion, multiple sclerosis showed the least, falling below healthy controls.

Germline CDR1 SGHRS, CDR2 YFSETQ. CDR3 length: 14 amino acids. V was shortened by 4 bases and J by 6 bases, with 14 bases between the two germline ends. This clonotype originated in a woman between 25 and 40 years old with multiple sclerosis. Sequenced material: PBMCs. This chain joins TRBV5-1 and TRBJ2-4; weak D call: TRBD2 (6 bases). The CDR3 nucleotides are TGCGCCAGCAGCCCCTCCCAGGGACTAAACATTCAGTACTTC. It encodes CASSPSQGLNIQYF.